This TCR beta chain was obtained from a study of cytomegalovirus exposure and HLA in healthy donors. Study conclusions and caveats: The study listed roughly 150 cytomegalovirus-associated TCR beta chains.

V dropped 5 bases and J dropped 2; count of bases not matched to a gene: 11. The germline V gene encodes CDR1 SGHAT and CDR2 FQNNGV. The CDR3 extends over 17 amino acids. The donors were members of the approximately 120-subject validation cohort (separate from the approximately 670-subject first cohort). On this clone: No antigen is known for it.

Some clones are missing from TCRdb's copy, which holds only in-frame ones; the method was immunoSEQ multiplex PCR. The data show some 150,000 clones, with 90% seen just once and around 6% held by the top ten. Sequenced input: PBMCs. The clonotype comes from a woman in her 30s in good health and CMV-seropositive. The V call is TRBV11-2, the J call TRBJ2-7; 11 nucleotides agree with TRBD2. CDR3 sequence (DNA): TGTGCCAGCAGCGGCATACTAGCGGGAGTGTCGCCCTACGAGCAGTACTTC. Translation gives CASSGILAGVSPYEQYF.